This TCR beta chain was obtained from a study of CXCR3-negative and CXCR3-positive naive CD8 T cells. As for the study in general: Roughly 140 million TRB reads were obtained in total, which works out to about 1.5 +/- 0.3 million per library. Study results and caveats: Naive CXCR3-positive cells had TRB CDR3s more hydrophobic than those of CXCR3-negative naive cells.

Naivety in CD8+ T cells corresponded to a CD45RO-CCR7+CD27+CD95- phenotype. Concerning this clonotype: Its antigen is undetermined.

cDNA libraries for TRB were generated by 5' RACE incorporating UMI labels. Reanalyzing the 5' RACE reads, TCRdb keeps one entry per CDR3 protein, without DNA. With around 50,000 distinct CDR3 sequences in the sample, the ten largest clones hold 0.55% to 0.6%. CDR1 is SQVTM and CDR2 is ANQGSEA in the germline V gene. CDR3 size: 11 residues. This sequence was found in a human donor in good health. Some clones in this sample may be carry-over from other donors' samples. Sequencing was carried out using naive CXCR3+ CD8+ T cells from blood. Subset indicated: CD45RO-CCR7+CD27+CD95- naive CD8+ T cells expressing CXCR3 (TNR3+). This chain joins TRBV29-1 and TRBJ2-7; as DNA is missing, the TRBD1 call by TCRdb cannot be tested. The CDR3 sequence is CSVESGYEQYF.